Listed below are T cell receptor beta chains from one sample, sequenced in a study of CD8 T cells in Susac syndrome. TCRdb itself ran the immunoSEQ multiplex PCR reads through MiXCR, one entry per CDR3 protein. The repertoire consists of approximately 180,000 distinct CDR3 sequences, with approximately 94% occurring once and the leading ten covering roughly 0.095%. The specimen was CD4+ T cells from PBMCs. The receptor set was obtained from a human donor with multiple sclerosis. Each CDR3 is given with its conserved first and last residue. The D gene is left open where the match is weak. Rows give clone size only sometimes, using once, few, many, or a class for an expanded clone.

CDR3 DNA	CDR3 protein	clone size	D gene	V gene	J gene
TGCGCCAGCAGCCAAGGCATGAAGGGAACCAAAAACATTCAGTACTTC	CASSQGMKGTKNIQYF	-	-	TRBV4-1	TRBJ2-4
TGTGCCAGCAGCGTAGCGGCGGGGGGGCACGAGCAGTACTTC	CASSVAAGGHEQYF	-	TRBD2	TRBV9	TRBJ2-7
TGCGCCAGCAGCCAAGAAATTCGGCGGGAGCAGTTCTTC	CASSQEIRREQFF	-	-	TRBV4-1	TRBJ2-1
TGTGCCAGCAGTTTTGGAGGGTCAGAGACCCAGTACTTC	CASSFGGSETQYF	-	-	TRBV12-3/TRBV12-4	TRBJ2-5
TGTGCCAGCAGGCTTCTCCCTTCTAATGAAGCTTTCTTT	CASRLLPSNEAFF	-	-	TRBV6-2/TRBV6-3	TRBJ1-1
TGTGCCAGCAGTTACTCCGACGGGCGCTATGGCTACACCTTC	CASSYSDGRYGYTF	once	-	TRBV6-6	TRBJ1-2
TGCAGCGCCGCCCCATTCGGCCAGGGCTCTGGGGCCAACGTCCTGACTTTC	CSAAPFGQGSGANVLTF	-	-	TRBV29-1	TRBJ2-6
TGTGCCATCCAGGGGGGCCTGTCCTACAATGAGCAGTTCTTC	CAIQGGLSYNEQFF	once	-	TRBV10-3	TRBJ2-1
TGTGCCAGTAGTATGGGACAGGGGTCGTACGTATACGAGCAGTACTTC	CASSMGQGSYVYEQYF	-	TRBD1	TRBV19	TRBJ2-7
TGTGCCAGCAGTCCACGAGATCTGACGCAGCATTTT	CASSPRDLTQHF	few	-	TRBV6-1	TRBJ1-5
TGTGCCAGCAGTTTAGGGGGGAGCCTCGGGCAGTACTTC	CASSLGGSLGQYF	-	-	TRBV12-3/TRBV12-4	TRBJ2-7
TGCAGTGCTAGAGGCGGGGTCCCGAGGTACGAGCAGTACTTC	CSARGGVPRYEQYF	-	-	TRBV20-1	TRBJ2-7
TGTGCCAGCAGTCCCGGAAACACCATATATTTT	CASSPGNTIYF	once	-	TRBV12-3/TRBV12-4	TRBJ1-3
TGTGCCAGCAGGGGACAGCCGAACACTGAAGCTTTCTTT	CASRGQPNTEAFF	-	TRBD1	TRBV25-1	TRBJ1-1
TGCAGCGTTGATTTAAGGGGCACGAACACTGAAGCTTTCTTT	CSVDLRGTNTEAFF	-	-	TRBV29-1	TRBJ1-1
TGTGCCAGCAGCGTAGGGGCAGGGGGCAGATTCAATCAGCCCCAGCATTTT	CASSVGAGGRFNQPQHF	-	TRBD1	TRBV9	TRBJ1-5
TGCAGTGCTAGACGTTCGGGAGGATTATACGGCTACACCTTC	CSARRSGGLYGYTF	-	-	TRBV20-1	TRBJ1-2
TGTGCCAGCAGCCAATCGAGGGCGGGAGGAAAACTGTTTTTT	CASSQSRAGGKLFF	-	-	TRBV3-1	TRBJ1-4
TGTGCCAGCAGCCCGCGAGGGGGGGAGCTGTTTTTT	CASSPRGGELFF	-	-	TRBV3-1	TRBJ2-2
TGTGCCAGTAGCCTAGGGGGGGCAGCGTCCCAAGAGACCCAGTACTTC	CASSLGGAASQETQYF	-	-	TRBV19	TRBJ2-5
TGTGCCAGCAGCCCCCGGTGGAGTTCCTACGAGCAGTACTTC	CASSPRWSSYEQYF	-	-	TRBV7-6	TRBJ2-7
TGTGCCAGCAGCGTAGGGACGGGACAAGGAGATGGCTACACCTTC	CASSVGTGQGDGYTF	-	-	TRBV9	TRBJ1-2
TGTGCCAGCAGTTTTTTGACTAGTATTAATGAGCAGTTCTTC	CASSFLTSINEQFF	-	-	TRBV12-3/TRBV12-4	TRBJ2-1
TGTGCCAGCAGCTTAGGATATGGAGGAGCCAAAAACATTCAGTACTTC	CASSLGYGGAKNIQYF	-	-	TRBV11-3	TRBJ2-4
TGTGCCAGCTCACCAAACCCTGACACCGGGGAGCTGTTTTTT	CASSPNPDTGELFF	-	-	TRBV18	TRBJ2-2
TGTGCCAGCAGCGACGGACAGGGGGATGTCGATGAGCAGTTCTTC	CASSDGQGDVDEQFF	-	-	TRBV21-1	TRBJ2-1
TGTGCCAGCAGCCCTTGGGCCTACAATGAGCAGTTCTTC	CASSPWAYNEQFF	-	-	TRBV7-2	TRBJ2-1
TGTGCCAGTAGTCGTTCAGGGGTAGATGGAGAAAAACTGTTTTTT	CASSRSGVDGEKLFF	-	-	TRBV19	TRBJ1-4
TGTGCCAGCAGCCAACTCAGGAACTATGGCTACACCTTC	CASSQLRNYGYTF	-	-	TRBV3-1	TRBJ1-2
TGTGCCAGCTCACCCGGGACTAACGAGCAGTTCTTC	CASSPGTNEQFF	-	TRBD2	TRBV18	TRBJ2-1
TGTGCCAGCAGTTCTCGTCCCACCGGGGAGCTGTTTTTT	CASSSRPTGELFF	once	-	TRBV27	TRBJ2-2
TGTGCCAGCAGTTTAAGTCGGGCAGGGGAGCAGTACTTC	CASSLSRAGEQYF	-	-	TRBV12-3/TRBV12-4	TRBJ2-7
TGTGCCAGCAGCCAAGTTTCTGGCAGCTCCTACAATGAGCAGTTCTTC	CASSQVSGSSYNEQFF	-	-	TRBV4-2	TRBJ2-1
TGTGCCAGCAGTTACCCCGACCCGGCGGCCCAGTACTTC	CASSYPDPAAQYF	-	-	TRBV6-6	TRBJ2-5
TGTGCCAGCAGCTCCAGGGGGACTCGAAATGAAAAACTGTTTTTT	CASSSRGTRNEKLFF	-	TRBD1	TRBV7-9	TRBJ1-4
TGTGCCAGCAGTCTCACCCTGCGAAACACTGAAGCTTTCTTT	CASSLTLRNTEAFF	-	-	TRBV14	TRBJ1-1
TGCAGTGCTAAAACGGGACAGAACACAGATACGCAGTATTTT	CSAKTGQNTDTQYF	-	TRBD1	TRBV20-1	TRBJ2-3
TGCGCCAGCAGCTTGCGGAGGCCTGGGGAGGGCTACACCTTC	CASSLRRPGEGYTF	-	-	TRBV5-1	TRBJ1-2
TGTGCCTGGGATCCCCACGTGGGCGAGCAGTACTTC	CAWDPHVGEQYF	-	-	TRBV30	TRBJ2-7
TGTGCCAGCAGCTTAGCGGCGGGCCACTCAACAGATACGCAGTATTTT	CASSLAAGHSTDTQYF	-	-	TRBV7-2	TRBJ2-3
TGCAGCGTGGCGACAGGGTCTGGAAACACCATATATTTT	CSVATGSGNTIYF	-	TRBD1	TRBV29-1	TRBJ1-3
TGTGCCAGCAGCGCCGACGGGACAGACTATGGCTACACCTTC	CASSADGTDYGYTF	-	TRBD1	TRBV9	TRBJ1-2
TGCAGCGGGGACAGGGTCGGCACTGAAGCTTTCTTT	CSGDRVGTEAFF	-	TRBD1	TRBV29-1	TRBJ1-1
TGCAGCGCCGCGGCCAGTTCCTACGAGCAGTACTTC	CSAAASSYEQYF	few	-	TRBV29-1	TRBJ2-7
TGCAGCGGCCTGCGGGGGGACAAGGACGAGCAGTACTTC	CSGLRGDKDEQYF	-	TRBD2	TRBV29-1	TRBJ2-7
TGTGCCAGCAGCCGCCCGGAACGGGGTAATTCACCCCTCCACTTT	CASSRPERGNSPLHF	-	-	TRBV4-2	TRBJ1-6
TGTGCCCTTGGGGGCTATGGCTACACCTTC	CALGGYGYTF	-	-	TRBV30	TRBJ1-2
TGCAGTGCTAGACCGACAGGGGGTGTTGATTCACCCCTCCACTTT	CSARPTGGVDSPLHF	-	TRBD1	TRBV20-1	TRBJ1-6
TGCGCCAGCAGCCAAGGGAGTCAGTCCGGGAGAACCCGAAACACCATATATTTT	CASSQGSQSGRTRNTIYF	-	-	TRBV4-1	TRBJ1-3
TGTGCCAGCCGAGGGGGGGGCGCTTCTTATCAGCCCCAGCATTTT	CASRGGGASYQPQHF	-	-	TRBV28	TRBJ1-5
TGTGCCAGCAGTTTATCCCCCAGCCTAGCCAAAAACATTCAGTACTTC	CASSLSPSLAKNIQYF	-	-	TRBV27	TRBJ2-4
TGTGCCTGGAGTGGCGAGAGGGAGGGGTATGGCTACACCTTC	CAWSGEREGYGYTF	-	-	TRBV30	TRBJ1-2
TGTGCCTGGGGTTTACAGGGGGCTGGAGGCTACACCTTC	CAWGLQGAGGYTF	once	TRBD1	TRBV30	TRBJ1-2
TGCAGCGCGATTATAAACACTGAAGCTTTCTTT	CSAIINTEAFF	-	-	TRBV29-1	TRBJ1-1